The 17 T cell receptor beta chains given below trace back to one sample, sequenced in a study of cytomegalovirus exposure and HLA in healthy donors. With 60 Vbeta and 13 Jbeta primers, the PCR was carried out. Data came from immunoSEQ multiplex PCR; TCRdb stores just in-frame clones and leaves some out. This sample has about 110,000 clones, with roughly 71% found just once. Sequencing used PBMCs. The receptor source for this set is a middle-aged man in good health and CMV-seropositive.

This clone has a handful of counts. This chain links TRBV25-1 with TRBJ1-4; D is possibly TRBD1 (5 bases). V lost 8 bases to trimming and J lost 10 bases, with 17 bases between them. The germline V gene encodes CDR1 MGHDK and CDR2 SYGVNS. The CDR3 contains 13 residues. CDR3 sequence: CASVTGVEGKLFF. CDR3 coding DNA: TGTGCCAGCGTGACGGGGGTGGAGGGAAAACTGTTTTTT.

The chain joins TRBV21-1 to TRBJ1-5; the table's D gene call, TRBD1, was not cross checked with the DNA. TRBV21-1 is an annotated pseudogene. This CDR3 spans 15 amino acids. The CDR3 DNA reads TGTGCCAGCAGCAAAAGGGGGACAGGCCATTCAACCCAGCATTTT. Encoded protein: CASSKRGTGHSTQHF.

The chain links TRBV9 to TRBJ2-1; 10 bases align to TRBD1. The CDR3 is 16 residues long. CDR1 SGDLS and CDR2 YYNGEE come from the germline V gene. Losses at the gene ends were 4 bases for V and 7 bases for J; bases not matched to a gene: 11. The DNA of the CDR3 is TGTGCCAGCAGCTCAGGGGGGACAGGGGCTACAAATGAGCAGTTCTTC. This gives the protein CASSSGGTGATNEQFF.

The chain recombines TRBV19 with TRBJ2-4; TRBD2 aligns across 8 bases. Germline assignment: CDR1 LNHDA and CDR2 SQIVND (reference sequence). The length of the CDR3 is 13 residues. Trimming at V came to 5 bases and at J to 9 bases, leaving 6 bases not matched to a gene. CDR3 amino acids: CASSLTSEGIQYF. The CDR3 nucleotides are TGTGCCAGTAGTTTGACTAGCGAAGGCATTCAGTACTTC.

This clone was detected only a few times. This chain connects TRBV6-6 to TRBJ1-2; 10 nucleotides line up with TRBD1. Germline V gene lookup returns CDR1 MNHNY and CDR2 SVGAGI (reference sequence). There are 15 residues in the CDR3. The J segment lost 2 bases and the V segment lost 8 bases, leaving 8 bases of the junction unmatched. The CDR3 DNA reads as TGTGCCAGCTGTCCGGGACAGGGGATAAACTATGGCTACACCTTC. Residues: CASCPGQGINYGYTF.

The chain links TRBV7-3 to TRBJ1-1; D unresolved. V was trimmed by 1 base and J by 6 bases, leaving 6 bases between them. Looked up from germline, CDR1 is SGHTA and CDR2 is FQGTGA. The CDR3 length is 12 residues. CDR3: CASSLSLSEAFF. CDR3 sequence (DNA): TGTGCCAGCAGCTTAAGTCTCTCTGAAGCTTTCTTT.

The V call is TRBV28, the J call TRBJ2-7, with D tentatively TRBD2 (6 bases). V lost 5 bases and J lost 4, with 9 bases in between. Germline-derived CDR1 and CDR2 are MDHEN and SYDVKM. The CDR3 covers 12 residues. The CDR3 here is CASSVGGYEQYF. The CDR3 DNA sequence: TGTGCCAGCAGTGTTGGAGGGTACGAGCAGTACTTC. The variable domain in full, completed from reference TRBV28 and TRBJ2-7, reads DVKVTQSSRYLVKRTGEKVFLECVQDMDHENMFWYRQDPGLGLRLIYFSYDVKMKEKGDIPEGYSVSREKKERFSLILESASTNQTSMYLCASSVGGYEQYFGPGTRLTVT.

The chain links TRBV7-2 to TRBJ2-3, with D possibly TRBD1 on 6 matching bases. The CDR3 spans 13 residues. V dropped 5 bases and J dropped 9 bases, with 15 bases sitting between them. The V gene's germline CDR1 is SGHTA and CDR2 FQGNSA. The CDR3 is CASSTLKQGTQYF. CDR3 in DNA: TGTGCCAGCAGCACACTCAAACAGGGAACGCAGTATTTT.

The V gene is TRBV5-6, the J gene TRBJ2-1; 9 nucleotides agree with TRBD2. This CDR3 is built from 15 residues. The V and J ends lost 4 bases and 5 bases, in that order; junction bases with no gene match: 7. Germline CDR1 SGHDT, CDR2 YYEEEE. DNA for the CDR3: TGTGCCAGCAGCCGAGCGGGAGGAATGGACAATGAGCAGTTCTTC. Amino acid sequence: CASSRAGGMDNEQFF.

V usage is TRBV4-1 and J usage is TRBJ1-1, with a possible D match to TRBD1 (5 bases). Germline CDR1 is MGHRA and CDR2 is YSYEKL. The CDR3 length is 13 residues. Trimming took 4 bases from V and 4 from J, leaving 10 bases between them. DNA of the CDR3: TGCGCCAGCAGCCGAGGACATCGCACTGAAGCTTTCTTT. This encodes CASSRGHRTEAFF.

V and J are TRBV21-1 and TRBJ2-7; TRBD1, the table's D call, lacks a check against the DNA. TRBV21-1 is recorded as a pseudogene. CDR3 size: 13 residues. The CDR3 nucleotides read TGTGCCAGCAGCACAACAGGGCACTACGAGCAGTACTTC. It encodes CASSTTGHYEQYF.

This chain joins TRBV7-6 and TRBJ2-7; 7 nucleotides agree with TRBD1. The J segment lost 0 bases and the V segment lost 5 bases, leaving 7 bases of the junction unmatched. CDR1 is SGHVS, CDR2 FNYEAQ, per germline. The CDR3 is made up of 15 amino acids. CDR3 bases: TGTGCCAGCAGCCAAAGACAGGGTAGCTCCTACGAGCAGTACGTC. Its translation: CASSQRQGSSYEQYV.

V usage is TRBV5-6 and J usage is TRBJ1-5, with D tentatively TRBD1 (5 bases). The germline CDR1 and CDR2 sequences are SGHDT and YYEEEE. The CDR3 has 15 amino acids. V dropped 0 bases and J dropped 3 bases, with 10 bases sitting between them. CDR3 region: CASSLGRAPNQPQHF. DNA for the CDR3: TGTGCCAGCAGCTTGGGCAGGGCACCCAATCAGCCCCAGCATTTT.

V is TRBV19 and J is TRBJ1-4; TRBD1 matches at 7 bases. Per germline, CDR1 LNHDA and CDR2 SQIVND (reference sequence). The CDR3 consists of 16 residues. V shed 3 bases and J 2 bases; nucleotides not matched to a gene: 6. This CDR3 reads CASSIRGLGTNEKLFF. CDR3 in DNA: TGTGCCAGTAGTATTAGGGGGCTCGGCACTAATGAAAAACTGTTTTTT.

The rearrangement uses TRBV30 and TRBJ2-1, with 13 positions matching TRBD2. V lost 3 bases to trimming and J lost 5 bases; unmatched junction nucleotides: 10. CDR3 length: 17 amino acids. Germline V lookup: CDR1 GTSNPN, CDR2 SVGIG (reference sequence). CDR3 nucleotide sequence: TGTGCCTGGAGGAGGGCGACCGGGACTAGCGGGAACAATGAGCAGTTCTTC. Its translation is CAWRRATGTSGNNEQFF.

The chain uses TRBV10-3 and TRBJ1-1; 7 nucleotides match TRBD1. V lost 3 bases and J lost 3; bases outside the gene matches: 1. The CDR3 has 13 amino acids. Germline V lookup: CDR1 ENHRY, CDR2 SYGVKD. The CDR3 sequence: CAISETGDTEAFF. The DNA for the CDR3 is TGTGCCATCAGTGAAACAGGGGACACTGAAGCTTTCTTT.

This chain joins TRBV4-1 and TRBJ2-1, with a weak D call TRBD2 (5 bases). V was trimmed by 0 bases and J by 6 bases, leaving 12 bases between them. This CDR3 is built from 15 residues. The germline V gene encodes CDR1 MGHRA and CDR2 YSYEKL. CDR3 nucleotide sequence: TGCGCCAGCAGCCAAGATCACGCTAGCCTCAATGAGCAGTTCTTC. This sequence encodes CASSQDHASLNEQFF.